Sequencing of this TCR beta chain was carried out in a study of glioma-infiltrating T cells after dendritic cell vaccination. The assay was immunoSEQ multiplex PCR, and TCRdb's table has in-frame clones only and misses some. Of 50,000 to 55,000 clones listed, 70% to 90% were seen once; the top ten hold roughly 5.6%. This clone came up a few times. Its specificity is not known. Study-wide findings and caveats: Estimated pretreatment TIL content predicted outcome after dendritic cell vaccination.

Time point given: after dendritic cell vaccination, including at tumor progression/relapse. The V segment lost 3 bases and the J segment 14 bases; nucleotides outside the gene matches: 16. The CDR3 is 17 residues long. Germline CDR1 reads MDHEN; CDR2 reads SYDVKM. The V call is TRBV28, the J call TRBJ2-1; 13 bases match TRBD2. Sample: blood, taken after dendritic cell vaccination. This sequence originates from a human donor with glioblastoma. Here the CDR3 reads CASSFAGGVTSGRAKFF. The CDR3 region has the DNA TGTGCCAGCAGTTTTGCCGGAGGCGTCACTAGCGGGAGGGCCAAGTTCTTC.